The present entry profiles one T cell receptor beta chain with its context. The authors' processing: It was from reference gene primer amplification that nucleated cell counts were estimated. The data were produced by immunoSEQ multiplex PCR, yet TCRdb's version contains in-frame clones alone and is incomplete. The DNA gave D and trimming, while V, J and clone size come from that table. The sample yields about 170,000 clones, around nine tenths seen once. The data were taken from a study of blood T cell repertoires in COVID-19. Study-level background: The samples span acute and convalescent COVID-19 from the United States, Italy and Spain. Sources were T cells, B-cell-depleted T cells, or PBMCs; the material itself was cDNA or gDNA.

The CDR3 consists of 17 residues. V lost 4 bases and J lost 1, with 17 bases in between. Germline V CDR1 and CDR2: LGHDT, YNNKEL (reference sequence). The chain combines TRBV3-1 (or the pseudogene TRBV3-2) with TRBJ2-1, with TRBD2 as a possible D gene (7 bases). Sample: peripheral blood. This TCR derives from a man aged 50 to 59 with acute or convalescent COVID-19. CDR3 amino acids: CASSPIRGAPSYNEQFF. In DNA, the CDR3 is TGTGCCAGCAGCCCTATTCGGGGGGCCCCATCCTACAATGAGCAGTTCTTC.